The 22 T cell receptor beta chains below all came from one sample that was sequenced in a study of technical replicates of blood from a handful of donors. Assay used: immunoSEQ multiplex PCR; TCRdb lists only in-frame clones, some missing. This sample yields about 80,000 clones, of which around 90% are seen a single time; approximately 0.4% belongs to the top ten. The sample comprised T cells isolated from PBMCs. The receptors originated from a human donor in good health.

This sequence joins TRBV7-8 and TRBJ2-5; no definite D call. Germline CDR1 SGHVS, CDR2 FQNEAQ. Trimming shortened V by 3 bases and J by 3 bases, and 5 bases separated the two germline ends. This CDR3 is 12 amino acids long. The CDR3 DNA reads TGTGCCAGCAGCTTTCCCGAAGAGACCCAGTACTTC. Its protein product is CASSFPEETQYF.

The CDR3 loop is CAWSGGSGGQYF. CDR3 in DNA: TGTGCCTGGAGTGGTGGGAGCGGTGGGCAGTACTTC. V usage is TRBV30 and J usage is TRBJ2-7, with D possibly being TRBD2 (5 bases). Trimming stripped 1 base from V and 9 bases from J, with 13 bases between. The CDR3 sequence is 12 residues long. Germline V gene sequence: CDR1 GTSNPN, CDR2 SVGIG (reference sequence).

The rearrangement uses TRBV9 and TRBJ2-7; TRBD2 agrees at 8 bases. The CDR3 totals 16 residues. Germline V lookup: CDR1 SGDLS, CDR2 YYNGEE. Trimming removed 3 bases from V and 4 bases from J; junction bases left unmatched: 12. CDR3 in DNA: TGTGCCAGCAGCGCCGGGGGGGGCGCAGTAGGGTACGAGCAGTACTTC. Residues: CASSAGGGAVGYEQYF.

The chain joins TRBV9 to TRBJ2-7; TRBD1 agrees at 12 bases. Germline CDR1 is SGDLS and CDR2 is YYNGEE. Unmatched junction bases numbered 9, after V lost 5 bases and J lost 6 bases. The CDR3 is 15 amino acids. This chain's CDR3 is CASSPTGTGGSEQYF. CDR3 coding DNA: TGTGCCAGCAGTCCTACCGGGACAGGGGGCTCCGAGCAGTACTTC.

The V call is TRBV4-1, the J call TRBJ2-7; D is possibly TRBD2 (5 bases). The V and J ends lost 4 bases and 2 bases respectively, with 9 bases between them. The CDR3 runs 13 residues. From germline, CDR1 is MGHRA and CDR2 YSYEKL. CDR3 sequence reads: CASSRSGAYEQYF. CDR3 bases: TGCGCCAGCAGCCGAAGCGGTGCCTACGAGCAGTACTTC.

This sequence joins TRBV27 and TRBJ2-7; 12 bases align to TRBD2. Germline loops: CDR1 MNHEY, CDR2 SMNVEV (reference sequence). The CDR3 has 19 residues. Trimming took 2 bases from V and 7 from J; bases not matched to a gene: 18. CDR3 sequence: CASSLDTLAGGPPPEEQYF. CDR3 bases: TGTGCCAGCAGTTTAGACACTCTAGCGGGAGGGCCCCCTCCTGAGGAGCAGTACTTC.

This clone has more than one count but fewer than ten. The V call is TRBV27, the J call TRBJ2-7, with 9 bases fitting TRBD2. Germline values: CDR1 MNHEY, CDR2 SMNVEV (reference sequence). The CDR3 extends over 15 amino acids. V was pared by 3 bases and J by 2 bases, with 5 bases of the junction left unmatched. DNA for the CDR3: TGTGCCAGCAGTTTGCGGGAGGGTTATCCCTACGAGCAGTACTTC. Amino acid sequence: CASSLREGYPYEQYF.

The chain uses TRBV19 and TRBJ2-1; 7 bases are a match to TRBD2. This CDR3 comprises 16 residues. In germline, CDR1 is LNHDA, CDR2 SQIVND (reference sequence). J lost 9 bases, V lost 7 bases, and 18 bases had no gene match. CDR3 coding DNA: TGTGCCAGTATAAGTACTGGGGGGGAGGGCCTTGCTGAGCAGTTCTTC. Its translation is CASISTGGEGLAEQFF.

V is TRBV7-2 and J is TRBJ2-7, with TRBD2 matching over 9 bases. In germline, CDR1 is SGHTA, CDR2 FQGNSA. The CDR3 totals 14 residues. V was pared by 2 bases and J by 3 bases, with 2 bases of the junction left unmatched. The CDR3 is CASSLRLADYEQYF. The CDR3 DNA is TGTGCCAGCAGCTTAAGACTAGCGGACTACGAGCAGTACTTC.

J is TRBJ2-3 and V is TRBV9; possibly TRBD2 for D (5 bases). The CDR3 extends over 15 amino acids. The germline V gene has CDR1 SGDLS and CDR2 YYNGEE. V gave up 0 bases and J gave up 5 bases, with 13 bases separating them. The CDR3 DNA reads TGTGCCAGCAGCGTAGGAGGGTCCCCGGGAGATACGCAGTATTTT. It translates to CASSVGGSPGDTQYF.

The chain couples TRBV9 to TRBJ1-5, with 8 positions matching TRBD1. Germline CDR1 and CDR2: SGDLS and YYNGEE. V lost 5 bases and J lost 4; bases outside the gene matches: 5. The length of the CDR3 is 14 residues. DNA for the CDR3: TGTGCCAGCAGACGACAGGGGATAAATCAGCCCCAGCATTTT. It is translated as CASRRQGINQPQHF.

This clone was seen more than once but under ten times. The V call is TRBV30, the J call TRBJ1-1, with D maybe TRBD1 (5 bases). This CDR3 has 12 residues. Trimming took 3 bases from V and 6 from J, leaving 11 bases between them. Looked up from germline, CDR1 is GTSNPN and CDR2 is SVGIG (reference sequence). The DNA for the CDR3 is TGTGCCTGGAGGCAGGGCGTACCTGAAGCTTTCTTT. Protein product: CAWRQGVPEAFF.

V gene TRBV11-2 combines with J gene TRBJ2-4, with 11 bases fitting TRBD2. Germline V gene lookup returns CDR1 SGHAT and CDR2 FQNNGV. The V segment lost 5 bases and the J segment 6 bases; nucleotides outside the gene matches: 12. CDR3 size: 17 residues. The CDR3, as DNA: TGTGCCAGCAGCACCGGACTAGCGGGCGAACGGGGAAACATTCAGTACTTC. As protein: CASSTGLAGERGNIQYF. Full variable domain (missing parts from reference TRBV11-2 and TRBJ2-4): EAGVAQSPRYKIIEKRQSVAFWCNPISGHATLYWYQQILGQGPKLLIQFQNNGVVDDSQLPKDRFSAERLKGVDSTLKIQPAKLEDSAVYLCASSTGLAGERGNIQYFGAGTRLSVL.

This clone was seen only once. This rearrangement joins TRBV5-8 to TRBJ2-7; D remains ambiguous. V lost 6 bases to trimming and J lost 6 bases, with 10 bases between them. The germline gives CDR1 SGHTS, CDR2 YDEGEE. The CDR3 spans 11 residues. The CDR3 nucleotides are TGTGCCAGCACCCAGCACAGCGAGCAGTACTTC. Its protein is CASTQHSEQYF.

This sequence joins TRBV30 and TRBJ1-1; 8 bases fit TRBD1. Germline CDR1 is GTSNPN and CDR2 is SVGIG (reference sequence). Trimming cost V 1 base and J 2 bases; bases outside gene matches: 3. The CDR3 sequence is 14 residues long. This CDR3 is CAWSEDRANTEAFF. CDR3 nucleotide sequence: TGTGCCTGGAGTGAGGACAGGGCCAACACTGAAGCTTTCTTT.

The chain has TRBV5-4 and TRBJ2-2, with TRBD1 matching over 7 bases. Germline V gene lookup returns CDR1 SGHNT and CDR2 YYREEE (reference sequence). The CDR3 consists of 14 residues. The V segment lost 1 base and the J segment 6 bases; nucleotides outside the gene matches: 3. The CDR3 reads CASSLFDRAGELFF. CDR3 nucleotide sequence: TGTGCCAGCAGCTTGTTTGACAGGGCCGGGGAGCTGTTTTTT.

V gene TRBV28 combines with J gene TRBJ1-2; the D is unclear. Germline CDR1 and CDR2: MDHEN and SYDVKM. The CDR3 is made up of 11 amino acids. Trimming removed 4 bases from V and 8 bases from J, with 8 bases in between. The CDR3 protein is CASSWAGGYTF. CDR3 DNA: TGTGCCAGCAGTTGGGCGGGGGGCTACACCTTC.

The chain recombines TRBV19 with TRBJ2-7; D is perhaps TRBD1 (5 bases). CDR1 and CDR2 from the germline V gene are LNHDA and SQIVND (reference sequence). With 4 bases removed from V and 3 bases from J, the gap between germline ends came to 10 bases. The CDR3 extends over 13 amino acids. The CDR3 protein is CASSSTGYYEQYF. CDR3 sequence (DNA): TGTGCCAGTAGTAGTACAGGATACTACGAGCAGTACTTC.

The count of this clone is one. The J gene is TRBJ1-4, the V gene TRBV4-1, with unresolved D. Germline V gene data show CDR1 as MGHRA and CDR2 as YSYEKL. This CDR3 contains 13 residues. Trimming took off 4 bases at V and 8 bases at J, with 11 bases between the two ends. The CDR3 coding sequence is TGCGCCAGCAGCCGCCTCCCGGGGGAAAAACTGTTTTTT. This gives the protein CASSRLPGEKLFF.

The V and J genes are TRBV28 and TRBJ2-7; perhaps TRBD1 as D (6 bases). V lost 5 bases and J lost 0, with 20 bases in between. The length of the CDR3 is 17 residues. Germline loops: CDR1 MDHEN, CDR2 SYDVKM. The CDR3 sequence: CASSLLPNRASSYEQYF. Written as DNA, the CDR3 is TGTGCCAGCAGTCTATTACCGAACAGGGCGAGCTCCTACGAGCAGTACTTC.

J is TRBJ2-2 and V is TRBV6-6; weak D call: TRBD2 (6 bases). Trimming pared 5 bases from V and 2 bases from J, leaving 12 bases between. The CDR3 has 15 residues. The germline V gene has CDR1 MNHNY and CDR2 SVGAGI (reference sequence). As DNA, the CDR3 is TGTGCCAGCAGTATTAACGGGGGAAACACCGGGGAGCTGTTTTTT. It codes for CASSINGGNTGELFF.

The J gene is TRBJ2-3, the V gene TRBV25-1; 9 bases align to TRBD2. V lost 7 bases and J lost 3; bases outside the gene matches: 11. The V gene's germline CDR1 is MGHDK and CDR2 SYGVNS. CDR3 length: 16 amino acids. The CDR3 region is CASTSSPSGKTDTQYF. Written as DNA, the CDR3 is TGTGCCAGCACCTCCTCTCCTAGCGGGAAAACAGATACGCAGTATTTT.